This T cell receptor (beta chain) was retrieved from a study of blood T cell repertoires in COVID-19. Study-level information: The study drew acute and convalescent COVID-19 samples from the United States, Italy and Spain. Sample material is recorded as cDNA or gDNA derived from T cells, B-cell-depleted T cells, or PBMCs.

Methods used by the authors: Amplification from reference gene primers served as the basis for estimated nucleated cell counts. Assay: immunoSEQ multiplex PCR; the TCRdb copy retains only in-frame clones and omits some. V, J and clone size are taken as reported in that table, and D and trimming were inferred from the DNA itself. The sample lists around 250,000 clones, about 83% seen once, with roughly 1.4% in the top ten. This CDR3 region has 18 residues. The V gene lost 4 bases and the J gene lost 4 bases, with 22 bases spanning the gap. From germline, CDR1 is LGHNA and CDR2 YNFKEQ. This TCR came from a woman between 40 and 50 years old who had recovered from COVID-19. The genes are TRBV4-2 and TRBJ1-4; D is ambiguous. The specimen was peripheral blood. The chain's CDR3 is CASSPIMGGRVNNEKLFF. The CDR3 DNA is TGTGCCAGCAGCCCTATAATGGGAGGGCGAGTTAATAATGAAAAACTGTTTTTT.